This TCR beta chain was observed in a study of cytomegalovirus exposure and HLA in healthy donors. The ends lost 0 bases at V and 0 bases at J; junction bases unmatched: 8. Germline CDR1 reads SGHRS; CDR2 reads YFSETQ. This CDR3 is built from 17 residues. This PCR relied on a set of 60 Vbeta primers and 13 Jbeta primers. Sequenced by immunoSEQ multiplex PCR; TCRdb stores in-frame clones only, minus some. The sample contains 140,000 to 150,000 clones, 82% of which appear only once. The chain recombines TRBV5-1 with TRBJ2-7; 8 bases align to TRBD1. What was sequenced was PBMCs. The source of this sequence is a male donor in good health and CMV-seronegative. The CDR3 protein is CASSLGAFGTGSYEQYF. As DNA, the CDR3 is TGCGCCAGCAGCTTGGGGGCTTTCGGGACAGGCTCCTACGAGCAGTACTTC.